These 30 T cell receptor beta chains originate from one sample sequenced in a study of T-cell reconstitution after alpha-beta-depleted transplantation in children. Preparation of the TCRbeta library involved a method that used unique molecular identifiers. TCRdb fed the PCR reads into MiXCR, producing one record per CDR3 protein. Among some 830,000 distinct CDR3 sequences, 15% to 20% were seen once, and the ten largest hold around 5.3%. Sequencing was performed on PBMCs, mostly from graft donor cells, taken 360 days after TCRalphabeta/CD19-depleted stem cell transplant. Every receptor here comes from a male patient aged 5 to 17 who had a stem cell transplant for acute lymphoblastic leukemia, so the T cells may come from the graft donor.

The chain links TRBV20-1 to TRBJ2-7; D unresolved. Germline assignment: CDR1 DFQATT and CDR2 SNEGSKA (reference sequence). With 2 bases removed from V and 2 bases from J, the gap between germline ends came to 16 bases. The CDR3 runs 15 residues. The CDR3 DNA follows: TGCAGTGCTAGAAAGACGGCGGTTTCTACCTACGAGCAGTACTTC. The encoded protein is CSARKTAVSTYEQYF.

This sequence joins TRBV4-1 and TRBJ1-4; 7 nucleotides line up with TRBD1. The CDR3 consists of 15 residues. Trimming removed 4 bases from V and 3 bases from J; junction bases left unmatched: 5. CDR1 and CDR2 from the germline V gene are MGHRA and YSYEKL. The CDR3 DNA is TGCGCCAGCAGCCCAGGAGGGACAGCTAATGAAAAACTGTTTTTT. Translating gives CASSPGGTANEKLFF.

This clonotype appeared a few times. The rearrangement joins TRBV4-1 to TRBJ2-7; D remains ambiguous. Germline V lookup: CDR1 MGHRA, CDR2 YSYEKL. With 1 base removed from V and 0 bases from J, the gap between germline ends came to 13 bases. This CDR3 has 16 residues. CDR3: CASSQVLTYLSYEQYF. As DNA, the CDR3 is TGCGCCAGCAGCCAAGTTCTGACTTACCTCTCCTACGAGCAGTACTTC.

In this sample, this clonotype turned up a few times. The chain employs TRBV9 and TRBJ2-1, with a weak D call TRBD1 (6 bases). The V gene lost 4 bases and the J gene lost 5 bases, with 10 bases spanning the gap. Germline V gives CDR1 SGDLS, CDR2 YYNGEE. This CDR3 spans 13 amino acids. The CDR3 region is CASSRGQHNEQFF. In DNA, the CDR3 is TGTGCCAGCAGCCGCGGACAGCACAATGAGCAGTTCTTC.

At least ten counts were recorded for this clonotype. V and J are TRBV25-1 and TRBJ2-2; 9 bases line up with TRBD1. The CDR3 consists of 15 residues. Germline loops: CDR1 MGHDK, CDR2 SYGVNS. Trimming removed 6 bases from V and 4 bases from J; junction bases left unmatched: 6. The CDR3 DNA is TGTGCCAGCAGACCGAACAGGGGGCCCACCGGGGAGCTGTTTTTT. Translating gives CASRPNRGPTGELFF.

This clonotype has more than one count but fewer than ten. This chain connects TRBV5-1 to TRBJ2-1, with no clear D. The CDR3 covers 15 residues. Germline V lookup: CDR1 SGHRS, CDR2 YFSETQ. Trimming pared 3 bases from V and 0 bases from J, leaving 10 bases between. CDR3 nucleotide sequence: TGCGCCAGCAGCTGGACCGACAACTCCTACAATGAGCAGTTCTTC. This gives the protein CASSWTDNSYNEQFF. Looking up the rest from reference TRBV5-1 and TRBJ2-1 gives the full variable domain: KAGVTQTPRYLIKTRGQQVTLSCSPISGHRSVSWYQQTPGQGLQFLFEYFSETQRNKGNFPGRFSGRQFSNSRSEMNVSTLELGDSALYLCASSWTDNSYNEQFFGPGTRLTVL.

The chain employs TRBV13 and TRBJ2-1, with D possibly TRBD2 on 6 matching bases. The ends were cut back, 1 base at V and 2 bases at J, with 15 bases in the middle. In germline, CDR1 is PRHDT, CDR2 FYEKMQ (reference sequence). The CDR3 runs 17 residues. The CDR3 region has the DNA TGTGCCAGCAGCTTAGAGGAGGGTACTTCCCCCTACAATGAGCAGTTCTTC. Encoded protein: CASSLEEGTSPYNEQFF.

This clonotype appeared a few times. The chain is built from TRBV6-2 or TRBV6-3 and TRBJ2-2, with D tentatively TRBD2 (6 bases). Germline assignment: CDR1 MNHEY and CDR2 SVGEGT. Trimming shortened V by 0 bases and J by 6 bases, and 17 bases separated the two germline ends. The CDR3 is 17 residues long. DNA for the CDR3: TGTGCCAGCAGTTACTCGATAGCCAGGAGGGTATCCGGGGAGCTGTTTTTT. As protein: CASSYSIARRVSGELFF.

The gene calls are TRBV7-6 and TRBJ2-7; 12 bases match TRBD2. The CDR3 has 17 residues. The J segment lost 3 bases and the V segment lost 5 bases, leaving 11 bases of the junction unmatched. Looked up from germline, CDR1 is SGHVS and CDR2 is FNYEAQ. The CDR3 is CASSTYPLAGGLYEQYF. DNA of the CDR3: TGTGCCAGCAGCACCTATCCTCTAGCGGGAGGGCTCTACGAGCAGTACTTC.

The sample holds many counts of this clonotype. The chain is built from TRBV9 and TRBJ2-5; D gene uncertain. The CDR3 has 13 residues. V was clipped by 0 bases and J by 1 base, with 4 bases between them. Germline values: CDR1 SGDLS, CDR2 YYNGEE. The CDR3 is CASSVASQETQYF. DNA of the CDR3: TGTGCCAGCAGCGTAGCTTCCCAAGAGACCCAGTACTTC.

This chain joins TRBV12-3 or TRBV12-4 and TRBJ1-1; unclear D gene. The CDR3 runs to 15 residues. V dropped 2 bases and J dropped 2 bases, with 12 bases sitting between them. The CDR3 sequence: CASSLNLRRNTEAFF. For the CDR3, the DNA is TGTGCCAGCAGTTTAAATCTCCGACGAAACACTGAAGCTTTCTTT.

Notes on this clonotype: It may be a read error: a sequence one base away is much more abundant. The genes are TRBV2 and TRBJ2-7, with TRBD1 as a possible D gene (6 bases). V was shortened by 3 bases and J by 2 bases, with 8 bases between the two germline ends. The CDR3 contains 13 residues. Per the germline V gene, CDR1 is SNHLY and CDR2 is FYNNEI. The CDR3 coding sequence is TGTGCCAGCAGTGACGAGGGGGCCTACGAGCAGTACTTC. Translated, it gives CASSDEGAYEQYF.

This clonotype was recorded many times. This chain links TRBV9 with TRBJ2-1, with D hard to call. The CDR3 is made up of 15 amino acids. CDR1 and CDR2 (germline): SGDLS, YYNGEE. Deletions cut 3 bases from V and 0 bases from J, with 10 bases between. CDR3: CASSGYSSSYNEQFF. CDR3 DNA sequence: TGTGCCAGCAGCGGGTATTCGAGCTCCTACAATGAGCAGTTCTTC.

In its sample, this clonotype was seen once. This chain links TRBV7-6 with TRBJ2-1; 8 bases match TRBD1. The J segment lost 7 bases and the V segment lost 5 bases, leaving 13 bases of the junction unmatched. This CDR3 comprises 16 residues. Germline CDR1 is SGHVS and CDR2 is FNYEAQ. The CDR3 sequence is CASSAPLGQGGNEQFF. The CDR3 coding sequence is TGTGCCAGCAGCGCCCCCCTCGGACAGGGAGGAAATGAGCAGTTCTTC.

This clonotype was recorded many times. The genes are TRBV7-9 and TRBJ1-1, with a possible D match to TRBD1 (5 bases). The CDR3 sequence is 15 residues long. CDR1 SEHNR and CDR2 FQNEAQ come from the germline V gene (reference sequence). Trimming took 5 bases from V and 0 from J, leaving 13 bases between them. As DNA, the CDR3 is TGTGCCAGCAGCGAGGGGATATTTTTGAACACTGAAGCTTTCTTT. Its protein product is CASSEGIFLNTEAFF.

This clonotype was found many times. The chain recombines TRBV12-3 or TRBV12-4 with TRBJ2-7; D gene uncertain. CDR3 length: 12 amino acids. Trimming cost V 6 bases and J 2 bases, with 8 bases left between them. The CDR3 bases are TGTGCCAGCAGCCCTCCGGCCTACGAGCAGTACTTC. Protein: CASSPPAYEQYF.

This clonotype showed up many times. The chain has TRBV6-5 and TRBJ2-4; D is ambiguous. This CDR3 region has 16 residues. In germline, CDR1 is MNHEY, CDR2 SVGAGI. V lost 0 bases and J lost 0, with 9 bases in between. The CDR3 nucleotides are TGTGCCAGCAGTTACTCAAGACAACTAGCCAAAAACATTCAGTACTTC. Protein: CASSYSRQLAKNIQYF.

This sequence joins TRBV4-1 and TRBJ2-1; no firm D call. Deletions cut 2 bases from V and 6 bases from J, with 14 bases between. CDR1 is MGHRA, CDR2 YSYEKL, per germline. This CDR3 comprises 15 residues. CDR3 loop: CASSQYPIGTNEQFF. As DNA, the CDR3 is TGCGCCAGCAGCCAATATCCCATCGGTACCAATGAGCAGTTCTTC.

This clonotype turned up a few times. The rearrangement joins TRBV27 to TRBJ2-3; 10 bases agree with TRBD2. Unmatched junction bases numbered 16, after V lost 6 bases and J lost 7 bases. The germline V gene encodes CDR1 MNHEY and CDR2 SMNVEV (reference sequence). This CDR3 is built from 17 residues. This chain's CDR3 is CASSLQLAGGPGNTQYF. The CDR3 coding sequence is TGTGCCAGCAGCCTCCAATTAGCGGGAGGCCCCGGGAATACGCAGTATTTT.

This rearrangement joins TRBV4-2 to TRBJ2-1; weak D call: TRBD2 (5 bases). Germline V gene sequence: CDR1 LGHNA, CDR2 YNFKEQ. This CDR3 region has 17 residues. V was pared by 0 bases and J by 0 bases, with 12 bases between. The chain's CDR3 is CASSQDERSYSYNEQFF. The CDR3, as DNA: TGTGCCAGCAGCCAAGATGAGCGGTCATACTCCTACAATGAGCAGTTCTTC.

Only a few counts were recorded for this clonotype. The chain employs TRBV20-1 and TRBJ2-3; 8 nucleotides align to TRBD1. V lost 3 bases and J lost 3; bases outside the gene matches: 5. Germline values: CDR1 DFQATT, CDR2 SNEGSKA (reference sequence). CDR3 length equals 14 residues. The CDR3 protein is CSARQQGATDTQYF. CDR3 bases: TGCAGTGCTAGGCAGCAGGGGGCAACAGATACGCAGTATTTT.

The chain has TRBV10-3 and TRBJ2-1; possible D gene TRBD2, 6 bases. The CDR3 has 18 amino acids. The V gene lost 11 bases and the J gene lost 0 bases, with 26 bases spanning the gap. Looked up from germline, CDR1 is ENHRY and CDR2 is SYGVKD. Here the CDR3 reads CAVGWGSGLSSSYNEQFF. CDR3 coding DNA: TGTGCCGTCGGCTGGGGGAGCGGGCTTTCTAGCTCCTACAATGAGCAGTTCTTC.

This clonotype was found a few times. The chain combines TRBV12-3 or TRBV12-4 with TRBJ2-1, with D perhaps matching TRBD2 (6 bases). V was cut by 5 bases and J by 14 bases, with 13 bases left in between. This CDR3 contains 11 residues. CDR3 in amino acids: CASSPRGVEFF. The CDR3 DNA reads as TGTGCCAGCAGTCCCCGCGGGGTCGAGTTCTTC.

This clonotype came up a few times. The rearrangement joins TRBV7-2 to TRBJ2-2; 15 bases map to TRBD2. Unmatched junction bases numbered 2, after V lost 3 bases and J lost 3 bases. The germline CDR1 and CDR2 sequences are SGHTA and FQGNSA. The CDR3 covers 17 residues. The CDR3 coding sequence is TGTGCCAGCAGCTTGGGACTAGCGGGAGGTTACACCGGGGAGCTGTTTTTT. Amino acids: CASSLGLAGGYTGELFF. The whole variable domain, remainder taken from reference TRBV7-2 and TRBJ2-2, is GAGVSQSPSNKVTEKGKDVELRCDPISGHTALYWYRQSLGQGLEFLIYFQGNSAPDKSGLPSDRFSAERTGGSVSTLTIQRTQQEDSAVYLCASSLGLAGGYTGELFFGEGSRLTVL.

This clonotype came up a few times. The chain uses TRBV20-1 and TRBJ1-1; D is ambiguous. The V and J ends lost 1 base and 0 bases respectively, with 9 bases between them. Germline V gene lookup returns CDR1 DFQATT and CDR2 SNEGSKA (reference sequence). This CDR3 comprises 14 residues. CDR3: CSARVATVNTEAFF. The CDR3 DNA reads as TGCAGTGCTAGAGTTGCGACGGTGAACACTGAAGCTTTCTTT.

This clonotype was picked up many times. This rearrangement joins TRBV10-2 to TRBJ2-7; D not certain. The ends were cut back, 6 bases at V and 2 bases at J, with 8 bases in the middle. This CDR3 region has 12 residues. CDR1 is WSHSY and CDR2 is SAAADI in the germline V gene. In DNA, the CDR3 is TGCGCCAGCAGGTCCCTCGCCTACGAGCAGTACTTC. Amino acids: CASRSLAYEQYF.

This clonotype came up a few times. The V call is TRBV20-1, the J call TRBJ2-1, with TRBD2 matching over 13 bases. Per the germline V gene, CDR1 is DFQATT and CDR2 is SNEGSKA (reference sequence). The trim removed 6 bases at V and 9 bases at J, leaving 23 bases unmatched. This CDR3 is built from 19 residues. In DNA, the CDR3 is TGCAGTGCCCAGCTCGCCGGGACTAGCGGGATTAGAGCCAGTGGTGAGCAGTTCTTC. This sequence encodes CSAQLAGTSGIRASGEQFF.

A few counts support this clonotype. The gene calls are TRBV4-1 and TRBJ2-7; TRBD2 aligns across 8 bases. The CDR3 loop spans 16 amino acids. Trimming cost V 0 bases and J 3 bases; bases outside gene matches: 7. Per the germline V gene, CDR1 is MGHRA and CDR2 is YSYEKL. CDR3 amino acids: CASSQERGRPFYEQYF. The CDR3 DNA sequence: TGCGCCAGCAGCCAAGAGCGCGGGAGGCCCTTCTACGAGCAGTACTTC.

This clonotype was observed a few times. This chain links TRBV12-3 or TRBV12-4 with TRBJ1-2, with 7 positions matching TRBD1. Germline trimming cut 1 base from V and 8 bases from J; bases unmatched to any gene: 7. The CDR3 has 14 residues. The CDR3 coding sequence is TGTGCCAGCAGTTTAGTGGGACAGTCGCGCGGCTACACCTTC. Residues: CASSLVGQSRGYTF.

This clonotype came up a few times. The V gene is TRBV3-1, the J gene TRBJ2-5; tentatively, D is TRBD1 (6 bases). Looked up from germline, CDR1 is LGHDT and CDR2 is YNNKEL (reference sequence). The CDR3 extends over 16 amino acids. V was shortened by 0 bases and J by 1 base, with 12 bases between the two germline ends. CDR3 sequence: CASSQDVGQLQETQYF. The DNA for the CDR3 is TGTGCCAGCAGCCAAGATGTTGGACAGCTCCAAGAGACCCAGTACTTC.